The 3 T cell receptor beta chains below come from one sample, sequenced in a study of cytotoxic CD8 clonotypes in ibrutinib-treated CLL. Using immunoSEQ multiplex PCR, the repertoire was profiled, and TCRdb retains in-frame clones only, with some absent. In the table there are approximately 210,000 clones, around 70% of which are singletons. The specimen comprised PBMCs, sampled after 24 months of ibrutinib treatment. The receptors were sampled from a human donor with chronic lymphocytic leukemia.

CDR3 coding DNA: TGTGCCAGCAGTTACGAGGGAGAAGGGGCACTGTTTTTT. Its translation: CASSYEGEGALFF. The chain recombines TRBV6-5 with TRBJ1-4; tentative D call: TRBD1 (5 bases). Trimming cost V 2 bases and J 13 bases, with 14 bases left between them. The CDR3 consists of 13 residues. Germline V CDR1 and CDR2: MNHEY, SVGAGI.

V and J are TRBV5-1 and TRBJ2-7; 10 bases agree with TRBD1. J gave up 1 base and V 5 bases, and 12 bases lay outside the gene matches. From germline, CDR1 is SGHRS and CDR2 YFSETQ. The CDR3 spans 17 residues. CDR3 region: CASSRTTSGQGSYEQYF. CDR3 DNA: TGCGCCAGCAGTAGGACCACGTCGGGACAGGGGTCCTACGAGCAGTACTTC.

The CDR3 spells CASSPRTGNTEAFF. The CDR3 region has the DNA TGTGCCAGCAGCCCCAGGACAGGGAACACTGAAGCTTTCTTT. The chain is built from TRBV11-2 and TRBJ1-1, with 7 positions matching TRBD1. The V gene end was trimmed by 5 bases and the J gene end by 1 base; junction bases not matched to a gene: 4. The CDR3 length is 14 residues. The germline gives CDR1 SGHAT, CDR2 FQNNGV. Full variable domain (outside the CDR3, taken from reference TRBV11-2 and TRBJ1-1): EAGVAQSPRYKIIEKRQSVAFWCNPISGHATLYWYQQILGQGPKLLIQFQNNGVVDDSQLPKDRFSAERLKGVDSTLKIQPAKLEDSAVYLCASSPRTGNTEAFFGQGTRLTVV.